A selection of T cell receptor beta chains follows, all from one sample in a study of CD8+CD57+ T cells in acquired aplastic anemia. TCRdb independently ran MiXCR on the reads; one entry per CDR3 protein. The profile shows 210,000 or so distinct CDR3 sequences, about half of them singletons. Material: sorted CD4+, CD8+, or CD8+CD57+ T cells (not recorded which) from PBMCs. The receptor set was obtained from a human donor with aplastic anemia. Both conserved end residues are part of each CDR3. D genes are given only for firm matches. Clone size is not always given. Where it is, it says once, few, many or a class for expanded clones.

d_gene,j_gene,len,abundance,v_gene,CDR3aa,CDR3nt
-,TRBJ2-7,17,-,TRBV19,CASSPDQGTKRDYEQYF,TGTGCCAGTAGCCCAGATCAAGGGACAAAAAGGGACTACGAGCAGTACTTC
TRBD1,TRBJ1-6,15,-,TRBV15,CATSRDRGDNSPLHF,TGTGCCACCAGCAGGGACAGGGGCGATAATTCACCCCTCCACTTT
-,TRBJ1-1,13,-,TRBV5-1,CASSSRPGTEAFF,TGTGCCAGCAGCTCCCGACCCGGGACTGAAGCTTTCTTT
TRBD1,TRBJ1-2,15,many,TRBV6-1,CASTPRDRGNYGYTF,TGTGCCAGCACCCCCCGGGACAGGGGCAACTATGGCTACACCTTC
-,TRBJ2-5,14,-,TRBV5-1,CASSLGGARSDQYF,TGCGCCAGCAGCTTGGGAGGGGCCCGGTCTGACCAGTACTTC
-,TRBJ1-5,13,-,TRBV20-1,CSARQLPAQPQHF,TGCAGTGCTAGACAGCTACCTGCCCAGCCCCAGCATTTT
TRBD2,TRBJ2-3,14,-,TRBV29-1,CSVSTSGNTDTQYF,TGCAGCGTTTCGACTAGCGGCAACACAGATACGCAGTATTTT
-,TRBJ1-3,15,once,TRBV6-5,CASSSADVSGNTIYF,TGTGCCAGCAGTTCGGCCGACGTCTCTGGAAACACCATATATTTT
TRBD1,TRBJ2-2,20,few,TRBV12-3/TRBV12-4,CASSPEGTGIGRVNTGELFF,TGTGCCAGCAGCCCTGAAGGGACAGGCATTGGTCGGGTTAACACCGGGGAGCTGTTTTTT
-,TRBJ1-6,15,-,TRBV5-4,CASSPSTSYNSPLHF,TGTGCCAGCAGCCCTAGTACGTCCTATAATTCACCCCTCCACTTT
TRBD1,TRBJ2-1,14,many,TRBV20-1,CSASDRRSHNEQFF,TGCAGTGCTTCGGACAGGCGAAGTCACAATGAGCAGTTCTTC
TRBD2,TRBJ2-7,17,-,TRBV7-9,CASRPSAGLAGMYEQYF,TGTGCCAGCAGACCTAGCGCCGGGCTAGCGGGGATGTACGAGCAGTACTTC
-,TRBJ1-1,19,-,TRBV5-5,CASSLDREDIFGYSTEAFF,TGTGCCAGCAGCTTGGATCGGGAGGACATTTTTGGGTATTCAACTGAAGCTTTCTTT
-,TRBJ1-1,13,many,TRBV2,CASNPDRNTEAFF,TGTGCCAGCAACCCGGACAGGAACACTGAAGCTTTCTTT
-,TRBJ2-3,17,many,TRBV25-1,CASSESLGRETTDTQYF,TGTGCCAGCAGTGAATCGTTGGGCAGGGAGACAACAGATACGCAGTATTTT
TRBD1,TRBJ1-2,14,-,TRBV29-1,CSVKGGTGVYGYTF,TGCAGCGTTAAGGGGGGGACAGGGGTATATGGCTACACCTTC
TRBD1,TRBJ2-7,15,-,TRBV20-1,CSARRLAGTANEQYF,TGCAGTGCTAGACGCCTCGCCGGGACAGCAAACGAGCAGTACTTC
-,TRBJ2-4,14,many,TRBV25-1,CASSGAGDEDIQYF,TGTGCCAGCAGTGGGGCTGGGGATGAGGACATTCAGTACTTC
-,TRBJ2-6,16,-,TRBV28,CASRGVGGSWVNVLTF,TGTGCCAGCAGGGGTGTGGGTGGTTCATGGGTCAACGTCCTGACTTTC
-,TRBJ2-2,16,-,TRBV20-1,CSARQDFSGNTGELFF,TGCAGTGCTAGACAGGACTTCTCTGGAAACACCGGGGAGCTGTTTTTT
TRBD1,TRBJ2-7,14,-,TRBV18,CASSPQDRSYEQYF,TGTGCCAGCTCACCACAGGACAGGTCCTACGAGCAGTACTTC
-,TRBJ2-7,15,-,TRBV7-9,CASIPSYGATYEQYF,TGTGCCAGCATCCCTTCTTACGGGGCCACCTACGAGCAGTACTTC
TRBD2,TRBJ2-3,18,many,TRBV15,CATSRDGASGGELDTQYF,TGTGCCACCAGCAGAGATGGGGCTAGCGGGGGGGAATTAGATACGCAGTATTTT
TRBD1,TRBJ1-1,16,-,TRBV10-3,CASKGGQGAPNTEAFF,TGTGCCAGCAAGGGGGGACAGGGGGCCCCGAACACTGAAGCTTTCTTT
-,TRBJ1-5,18,many,TRBV19,CASSIDGGQLSSNQPQHF,TGTGCCAGTAGTATAGATGGGGGCCAGCTATCTAGCAATCAGCCCCAGCATTTT
TRBD1,TRBJ1-6,13,-,TRBV6-4,CASSTGGSSPLHF,TGTGCCAGCAGCACAGGGGGCAGTTCACCCCTCCACTTT
TRBD1,TRBJ2-7,14,-,TRBV7-6,CASSQPGQGYEQYF,TGTGCCAGCAGCCAACCGGGACAGGGGTACGAGCAGTACTTC
-,TRBJ2-3,19,-,TRBV5-8,CASSPGEGAGGPSTDTQYF,TGTGCCAGCAGCCCCGGCGAGGGCGCGGGTGGGCCTAGCACAGATACGCAGTATTTT
-,TRBJ1-6,15,many,TRBV20-1,CSARVGQIRPSPLHF,TGCAGTGCTAGAGTGGGGCAGATCCGTCCTTCACCCCTCCACTTT
TRBD2,TRBJ2-1,14,many,TRBV7-9,CVSSPGTSRNEQFF,TGTGTCAGCAGCCCTGGGACTAGTCGCAATGAGCAGTTCTTC
-,TRBJ1-3,14,-,TRBV7-7,CASSPGMRRDTIYF,TGTGCTAGCAGCCCTGGGATGAGAAGGGACACCATATATTTT
-,TRBJ2-7,14,few,TRBV7-9,CASSLALSTAEQYF,TGTGCCAGCAGCTTAGCTCTCTCCACGGCCGAGCAGTACTTC
-,TRBJ1-4,15,many,TRBV7-9,CASSLWTDSNEKLFF,TGTGCCAGCAGCTTATGGACAGACTCTAATGAAAAACTGTTTTTT
TRBD1,TRBJ2-3,17,-,TRBV24-1,CATSDGAGTGPTDTQYF,TGTGCCACCAGTGATGGAGCCGGGACAGGCCCCACAGATACGCAGTATTTT
-,TRBJ2-5,15,-,TRBV2,CASSLDRPPQETQYF,TGTGCCAGCAGCCTCGACCGACCTCCCCAAGAGACCCAGTACTTC
-,TRBJ1-2,13,-,TRBV7-3,CASSSPAGDGYTF,TGTGCCAGCAGTTCCCCCGCGGGAGATGGCTACACCTTC
-,TRBJ2-7,15,-,TRBV7-9,CASSLGGGWTYEQYF,TGTGCCAGCAGCCTAGGTGGTGGTTGGACGTACGAGCAGTACTTC
-,TRBJ2-7,13,-,TRBV20-1,CSATGVSSYEQYF,TGCAGTGCTACCGGGGTAAGCTCCTACGAGCAGTACTTC
-,TRBJ1-1,15,many,TRBV7-9,CASSPSTPMNTEAFF,TGTGCCAGCAGCCCATCGACACCTATGAACACTGAAGCTTTCTTT
-,TRBJ2-7,16,-,TRBV29-1,CSAAVQGTARPYEQYF,TGCAGCGCCGCCGTCCAGGGCACAGCGCGGCCCTACGAGCAGTACTTC
TRBD2,TRBJ2-2,16,-,TRBV10-2,CASSEVSGGDTGELFF,TGCGCCAGCAGTGAGGTTAGCGGGGGGGACACCGGGGAGCTGTTTTTT
-,TRBJ1-6,12,-,TRBV7-9,CASSWANSPLHF,TGTGCCAGCAGCTGGGCGAATTCACCCCTCCACTTT
-,TRBJ2-3,13,-,TRBV9,CASSGPATDTQYF,TGTGCCAGCAGCGGTCCGGCCACAGATACGCAGTATTTT
-,TRBJ1-2,15,many,TRBV5-4,CASSPGEGANYGYTF,TGTGCCAGCAGCCCCGGGGAGGGCGCTAACTATGGCTACACCTTC
-,TRBJ1-5,14,many,TRBV6-5,CASSYNPLHQPQHF,TGTGCCAGCAGTTACAATCCTCTCCATCAGCCCCAGCATTTT
-,TRBJ1-4,17,-,TRBV7-9,CASTPTTGGPGGEKLFF,TGTGCCAGCACCCCAACCACCGGGGGTCCCGGCGGTGAAAAACTGTTTTTT
TRBD2,TRBJ2-1,17,many,TRBV20-1,CSASHPGGTSGPNEQFF,TGCAGTGCTAGCCATCCCGGGGGGACTAGCGGCCCCAATGAGCAGTTCTTC
TRBD1,TRBJ1-5,14,many,TRBV20-1,CSALGTDNNQPQHF,TGCAGTGCCCTTGGGACAGACAACAATCAGCCCCAGCATTTT